The clone carrying this T cell receptor beta chain appeared a few times. Its cognate antigen is unknown. Trimming removed 1 base from V and 12 bases from J, with 25 bases in between. Germline lookup yields CDR1 SGHRS and CDR2 YFSETQ. The CDR3 contains 16 residues. Profiling relied on immunoSEQ multiplex PCR, and the TCRdb table lists in-frame clones only, not all of them. The sample includes 350,000 to 400,000 clones, roughly nine tenths of them seen just once. This record comes from a study of Ad26.COV2.S vaccination and SARS-CoV-2 variants. Looking at the study overall: Intramuscular Ad26.COV2.S at 5x10^10 or 1x10^11 viral particles. Overall study results and limits: Total responses of T cells may have been underestimated by the analyses of TCR breadth and depth. Spike-specific TCR breadth in vaccine recipients exceeded that seen in placebo recipients.

Described treatment: 15 to 20 received Ad26.COV2.S at low or high dose, single or two shots; 5 received placebo; per-sample allocation not given. Material that was analyzed had been drawn on day 63 after the first vaccine or placebo injection. The chain carries TRBV5-1 and TRBJ1-1, with D tentatively TRBD1 (5 bases). The sequenced sample was peripheral blood, obtained in a trial of Ad26.COV2.S vaccine versus placebo. This clonotype was obtained from a person aged 18-65 years who received the Ad26.COV2.S COVID-19 vaccine or a placebo. The CDR3 DNA is TGCGCCAGCAGCTTGTTACAAGGGGAAATCGGGGGGTTGCCTTTCTTT. Protein: CASSLLQGEIGGLPFF.